This T cell receptor (beta chain) was identified in a study of blood T cell repertoires in COVID-19. The wider study: Specimens from acute and convalescent COVID-19 originated in the United States, Italy and Spain.

The CDR3 is 16 residues long. Germline V gives CDR1 SEHNR, CDR2 FQNEAQ (reference sequence). V lost 5 bases to trimming and J lost 7 bases; unmatched junction nucleotides: 12. Data came from immunoSEQ multiplex PCR; TCRdb stores just in-frame clones and leaves some out. The repertoire holds roughly 250,000 clones, with more than 70% as singletons. The material sequenced was peripheral blood. The chain employs TRBV7-9 and TRBJ2-5, with 11 bases fitting TRBD2. This receptor was obtained from a woman between 40 and 55 years old who had recovered from COVID-19. CDR3 DNA: TGTGCCAGCAGCCCCGGCACTAGCGGGAGTATTGGGACCCAGTACTTC. This translates into CASSPGTSGSIGTQYF.